The entry that follows covers one TCR beta chain sequence. No cognate antigen has been identified for it. No base quality information exists; no much larger clone differs at one position. This specimen comes from a study of technical replicates of blood from a handful of donors (dated by TCRdb to the late 2010s). The method behind the library was the immunoSEQ multiplex PCR assay. TCRdb obtained this table from immuneACCESS and retained in-frame rearrangements with V and J assigned. These tables miss some clones; where compared with another copy, unresolved V genes account for less than half of the shortfall, and the remainder is unexplained. This sample comprises fewer than 100,000 clones, about 95% of them detected only once. 0.25% to 0.35% of the sample is taken by the ten largest. Trimming at the junction amounts to 2 bases on V and 7 bases on J, and the germline ends lie 6 bases apart. Spanning cysteine to phenylalanine, the CDR3 consists of 12 amino acids. This entry keeps only the CDR3 DNA: 36 bases, framed from base 1. Sequences LGHNT (CDR1) and FRNRAP (CDR2) are obtained from the germline V gene.

Recombination connected TRBV12-5 to TRBJ1-5; no D gene can be assigned with confidence. The sample comprised T cells isolated from PBMCs. This clonotype was obtained from a human donor in good health. The nucleotide sequence reads as follows: TGTGCTAGTGGTTTGCCGGGGCAGCCCCAGCATTTT. This sequence encodes CASGLPGQPQHF.